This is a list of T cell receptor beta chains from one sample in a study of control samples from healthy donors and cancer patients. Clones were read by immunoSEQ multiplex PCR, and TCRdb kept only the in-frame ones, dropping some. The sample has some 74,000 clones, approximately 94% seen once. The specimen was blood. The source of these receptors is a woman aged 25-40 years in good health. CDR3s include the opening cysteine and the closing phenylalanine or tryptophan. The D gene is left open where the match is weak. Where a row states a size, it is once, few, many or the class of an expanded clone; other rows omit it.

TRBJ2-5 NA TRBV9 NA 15 TGTGCCAGCAGCGTAGTTGGGATGGCTCGGGAGACCCAGTACTTC CASSVVGMARETQYF
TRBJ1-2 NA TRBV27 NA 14 TGTGCCAGCACCCCACTATCTGGGAGTTCTGGCTACACCTTC CASTPLSGSSGYTF
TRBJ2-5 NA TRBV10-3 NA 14 TGTGCCATCATGGGGCTGGGGCCGGCAGAGACCCAGTACTTC CAIMGLGPAETQYF
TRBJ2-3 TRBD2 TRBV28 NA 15 TGTGCCAGCAGCCTAGCGGGGGGTTTCACAGATACGCAGTATTTT CASSLAGGFTDTQYF
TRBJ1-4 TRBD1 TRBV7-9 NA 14 TGTGCCAGCAGGGGGGCGGGACAGGGTATCGAACTGTTTTTT CASRGAGQGIELFF
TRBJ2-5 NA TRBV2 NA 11 TGTGCCAGCAGTGTTGAAGAGACCCAGTACTTC CASSVEETQYF
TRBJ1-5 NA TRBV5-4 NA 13 TGTGCCAGCAGTCCCGGGAGCAATCAGCCCCAGCATTTT CASSPGSNQPQHF
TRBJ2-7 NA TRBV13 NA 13 TGTGCCAGCAGCCAAGTTGGGGGCTACGAGCAGTACTTC CASSQVGGYEQYF
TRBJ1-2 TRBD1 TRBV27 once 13 TGTGCCAGCAGTCCATCAGGGGGTAGGGGCTACACCTTC CASSPSGGRGYTF
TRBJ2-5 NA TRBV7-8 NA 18 TGTGCCAGCAGCCCTAGCCCGCAACGTTTCAGGGTCCAAGAGACCCAGTACTTC CASSPSPQRFRVQETQYF
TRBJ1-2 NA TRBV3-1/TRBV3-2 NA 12 TGTGCCAGCAGCTCCCGTGTGCCCGGCTACACCTTC CASSSRVPGYTF
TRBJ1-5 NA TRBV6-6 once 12 TGTGCCAGCAGTCACGGAAATCAGCCCCAGCATTTT CASSHGNQPQHF
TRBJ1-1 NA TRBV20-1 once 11 TGCAGTGCTCGATTGCAAATTGAAGCTTTCTTT CSARLQIEAFF
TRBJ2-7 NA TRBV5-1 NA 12 TGCGCCAGCAGCTTCTCAGGGGACGAGCAGTACTTC CASSFSGDEQYF
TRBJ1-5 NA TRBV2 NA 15 TGTGCCAGCAAAGGAACAGAGGGCTTTAGGGAGCCCCAGCATTTT CASKGTEGFREPQHF
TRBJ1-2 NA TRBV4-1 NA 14 TGCGCCAGTACCGCGGGCCCATCGGGCTATGGCTACACCTTC CASTAGPSGYGYTF
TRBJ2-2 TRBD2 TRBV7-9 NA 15 TGTGCCAGCAGCCCACTAGCGGTTTCCACCGGGGAGCTGTTTTTT CASSPLAVSTGELFF
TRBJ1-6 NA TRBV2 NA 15 TGTGCCAGCAGTGTGGAAGGGCAGGAAGGTTCACCCCTCCACTTT CASSVEGQEGSPLHF
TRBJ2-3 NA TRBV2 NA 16 TGTGCCAGCAGGGGACGGAAGCACCTTAGCACAGATACGCAGTATTTT CASRGRKHLSTDTQYF
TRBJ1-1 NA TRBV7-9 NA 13 TGTGCCAGCAGCTTCGGGGGGAACACTGAAGCTTTCTTT CASSFGGNTEAFF
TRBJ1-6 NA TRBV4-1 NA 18 TGCGCCAGCAGCCAAGATGAGGATGCCGCCACCTATAATTCACCCCTCCACTTT CASSQDEDAATYNSPLHF
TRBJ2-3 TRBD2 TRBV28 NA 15 TGTGCCAGCAGTTTGCGCGGGGGGGCTTTAGATACGCAGTATTTT CASSLRGGALDTQYF
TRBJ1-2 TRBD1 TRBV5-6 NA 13 TGTGCCAGCAGGGGGACAGGGCTTGATGGCTACACCTTC CASRGTGLDGYTF
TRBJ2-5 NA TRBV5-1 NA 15 TGCGCCAGCAGCTTGGTGGGCAGGGGATCAGAGACCCAGTACTTC CASSLVGRGSETQYF
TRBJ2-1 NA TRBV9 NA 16 TGTGCCAGCAGCGTAGTCGGAGGGTACTCCTACAATGAGCAGTTCTTC CASSVVGGYSYNEQFF
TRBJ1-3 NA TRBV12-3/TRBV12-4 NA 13 TGTGCCAGCAGTTCCGTCAGGGAAAACACCATATATTTT CASSSVRENTIYF
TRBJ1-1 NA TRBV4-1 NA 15 TGCGCCAGCAGCCAAGTGAACACGGTTAACACTGAAGCTTTCTTT CASSQVNTVNTEAFF
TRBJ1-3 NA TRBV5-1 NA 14 TGCGCCAGCGGACCAGGGACCTCTGGAAACACCATATATTTT CASGPGTSGNTIYF
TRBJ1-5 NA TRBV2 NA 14 TGTGCCAGCAGTCAGTCCGGACTTTATCAGCCCCAGCATTTT CASSQSGLYQPQHF
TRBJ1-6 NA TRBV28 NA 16 TGTGCCAGCCAAAGGGGGGGGCTCCGAGTTAATTCACCCCTCCACTTT CASQRGGLRVNSPLHF